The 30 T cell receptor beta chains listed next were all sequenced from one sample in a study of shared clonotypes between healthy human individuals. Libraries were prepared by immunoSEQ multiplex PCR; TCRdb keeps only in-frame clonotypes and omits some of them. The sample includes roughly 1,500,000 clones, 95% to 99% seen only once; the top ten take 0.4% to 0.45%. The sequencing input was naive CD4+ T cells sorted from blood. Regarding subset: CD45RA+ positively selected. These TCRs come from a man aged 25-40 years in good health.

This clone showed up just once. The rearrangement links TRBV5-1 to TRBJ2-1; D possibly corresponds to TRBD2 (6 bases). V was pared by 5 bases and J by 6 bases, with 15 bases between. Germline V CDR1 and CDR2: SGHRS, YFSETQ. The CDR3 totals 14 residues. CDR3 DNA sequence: TGCGCCAGCAGGAGCGGGCCGAACGGCAATGAGCAGTTCTTC. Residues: CASRSGPNGNEQFF.

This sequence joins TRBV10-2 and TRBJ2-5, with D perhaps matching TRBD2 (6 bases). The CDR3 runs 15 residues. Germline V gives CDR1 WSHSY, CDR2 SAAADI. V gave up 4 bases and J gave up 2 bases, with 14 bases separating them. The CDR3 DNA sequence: TGCGCCAGCAGTGGGCCCGGGGAGGAACAAGAGACCCAGTACTTC. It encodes CASSGPGEEQETQYF.

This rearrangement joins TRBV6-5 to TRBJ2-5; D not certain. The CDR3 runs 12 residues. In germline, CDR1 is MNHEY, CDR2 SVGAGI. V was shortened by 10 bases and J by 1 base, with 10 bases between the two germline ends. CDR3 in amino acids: CATGRTQETQYF. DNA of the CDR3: TGTGCCACCGGACGGACCCAAGAGACCCAGTACTTC.

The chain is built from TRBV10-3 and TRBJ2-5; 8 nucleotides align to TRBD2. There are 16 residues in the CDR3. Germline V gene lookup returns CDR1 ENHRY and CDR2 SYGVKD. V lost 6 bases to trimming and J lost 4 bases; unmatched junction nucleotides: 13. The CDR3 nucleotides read TGTGCCATCAGCCCTTCCCCGGGGGGGGGCGGAGAGACCCAGTACTTC. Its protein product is CAISPSPGGGGETQYF.

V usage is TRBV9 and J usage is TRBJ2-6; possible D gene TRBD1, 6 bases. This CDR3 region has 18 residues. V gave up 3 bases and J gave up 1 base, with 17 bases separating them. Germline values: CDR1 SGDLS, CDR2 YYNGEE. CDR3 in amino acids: CASSETIQGLSGANVLTF. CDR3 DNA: TGTGCCAGCAGCGAGACTATACAGGGTTTATCTGGGGCCAACGTCCTGACTTTC.

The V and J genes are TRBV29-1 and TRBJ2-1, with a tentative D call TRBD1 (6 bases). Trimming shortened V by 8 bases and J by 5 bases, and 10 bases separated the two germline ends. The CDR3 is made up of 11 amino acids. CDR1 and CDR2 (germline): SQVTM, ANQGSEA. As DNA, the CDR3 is TGCAGCCCCGGGACAAACAATGAGCAGTTCTTC. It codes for CSPGTNNEQFF.

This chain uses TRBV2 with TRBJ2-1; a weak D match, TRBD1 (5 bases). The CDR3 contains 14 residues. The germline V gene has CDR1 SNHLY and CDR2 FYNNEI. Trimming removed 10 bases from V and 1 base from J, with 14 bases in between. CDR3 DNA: TGTGCCACTAAAAAAGGGGATTCCTACAATGAGCAGTTCTTC. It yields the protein CATKKGDSYNEQFF.

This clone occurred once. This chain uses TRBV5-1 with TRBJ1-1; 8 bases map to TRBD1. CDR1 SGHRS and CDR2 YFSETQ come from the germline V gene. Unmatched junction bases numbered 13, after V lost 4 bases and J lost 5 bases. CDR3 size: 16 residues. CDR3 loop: CASSPRTGSGTTEAFF. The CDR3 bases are TGCGCCAGCAGCCCACGGACAGGGTCGGGCACGACTGAAGCTTTCTTT.

The CDR3 coding sequence is TGTGCCACCAGCAGGGGCACGGGGACCGGGGAGCTGTTTTTT. This codes for CATSRGTGTGELFF. This sequence joins TRBV15 and TRBJ2-2, with D possibly TRBD2 on 5 matching bases. Trimming shortened V by 3 bases and J by 5 bases, and 10 bases separated the two germline ends. The germline V gene has CDR1 LNHNV and CDR2 YYDKDF (reference sequence). The CDR3 spans 14 residues. Based on the CDR3 plus reference TRBV15 and TRBJ2-2, the full variable domain is DAMVIQNPRYQVTQFGKPVTLSCSQTLNHNVMYWYQQKSSQAPKLLFHYYDKDFNNEADTPDNFQSRRPNTSFCFLDIRSPGLGDTAMYLCATSRGTGTGELFFGEGSRLTVL.

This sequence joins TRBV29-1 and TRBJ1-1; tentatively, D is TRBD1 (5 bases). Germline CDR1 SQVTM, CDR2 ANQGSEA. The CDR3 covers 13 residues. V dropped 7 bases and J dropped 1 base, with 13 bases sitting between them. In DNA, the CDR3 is TGCAGCGCAGGATCGGGGCCGAACACTGAAGCTTTCTTT. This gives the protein CSAGSGPNTEAFF.

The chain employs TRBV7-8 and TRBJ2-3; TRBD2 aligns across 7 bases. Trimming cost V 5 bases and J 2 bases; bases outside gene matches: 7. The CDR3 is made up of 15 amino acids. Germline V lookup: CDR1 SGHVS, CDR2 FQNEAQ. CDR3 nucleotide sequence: TGTGCCAGCAGCCCCATAGCGGGCCTCACAGATACGCAGTATTTT. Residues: CASSPIAGLTDTQYF.

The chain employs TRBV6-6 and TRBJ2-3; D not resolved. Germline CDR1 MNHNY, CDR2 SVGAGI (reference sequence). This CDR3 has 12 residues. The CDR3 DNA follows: TGTACCACCTCCCCGGTGGTGGATACGCAGTATTTT. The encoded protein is CTTSPVVDTQYF.

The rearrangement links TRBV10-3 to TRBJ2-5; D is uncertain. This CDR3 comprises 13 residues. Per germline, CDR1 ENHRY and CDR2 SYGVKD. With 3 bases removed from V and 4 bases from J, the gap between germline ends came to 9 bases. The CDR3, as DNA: TGTGCCATCAGTGACAGGACGGTAGAGACCCAGTACTTC. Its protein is CAISDRTVETQYF.

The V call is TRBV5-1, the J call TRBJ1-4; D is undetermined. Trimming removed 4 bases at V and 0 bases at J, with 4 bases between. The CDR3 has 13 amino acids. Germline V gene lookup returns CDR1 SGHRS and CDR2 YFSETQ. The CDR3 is CASSPTTNEKLFF. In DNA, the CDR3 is TGCGCCAGCAGCCCAACAACTAATGAAAAACTGTTTTTT. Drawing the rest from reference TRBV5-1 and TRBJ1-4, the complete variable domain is KAGVTQTPRYLIKTRGQQVTLSCSPISGHRSVSWYQQTPGQGLQFLFEYFSETQRNKGNFPGRFSGRQFSNSRSEMNVSTLELGDSALYLCASSPTTNEKLFFGSGTQLSVL.

The CDR3 region has the DNA TGTGCCAGCAGCTTCGGCGGGAGGCCCGCCGAGCAGTACTTC. Its translation is CASSFGGRPAEQYF. This rearrangement joins TRBV5-4 to TRBJ2-7; 8 positions match TRBD2. The CDR3 loop spans 14 amino acids. Germline assignment: CDR1 SGHNT and CDR2 YYREEE (reference sequence). V trimming: 2 bases; J trimming: 6 bases; junction bases outside the gene matches: 7.

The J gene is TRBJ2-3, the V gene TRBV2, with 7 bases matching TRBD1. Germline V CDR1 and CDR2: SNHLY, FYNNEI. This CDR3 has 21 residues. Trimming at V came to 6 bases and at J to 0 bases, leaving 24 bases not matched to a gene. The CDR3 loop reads CASRVFTGVLSSRSSTDTQYF. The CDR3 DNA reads TGTGCCAGCAGAGTGTTTACAGGGGTTCTTTCCAGCCGGTCTAGCACAGATACGCAGTATTTT.

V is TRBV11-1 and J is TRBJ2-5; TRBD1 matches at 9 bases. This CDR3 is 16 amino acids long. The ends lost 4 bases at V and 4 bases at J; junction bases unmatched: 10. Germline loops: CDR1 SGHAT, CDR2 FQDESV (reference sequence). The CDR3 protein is CASSSMGQGSAETQYF. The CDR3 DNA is TGTGCCAGCAGCTCCATGGGACAGGGTTCCGCAGAGACCCAGTACTTC.

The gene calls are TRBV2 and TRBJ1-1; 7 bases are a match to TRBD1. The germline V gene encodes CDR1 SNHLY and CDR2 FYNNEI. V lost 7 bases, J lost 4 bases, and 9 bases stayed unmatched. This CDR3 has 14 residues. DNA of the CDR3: TGTGCCAGCACCGGGCGGCAGGGGGGCACTGAAGCTTTCTTT. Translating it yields CASTGRQGGTEAFF. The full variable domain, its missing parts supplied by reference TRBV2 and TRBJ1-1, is EPEVTQTPSHQVTQMGQEVILRCVPISNHLYFYWYRQILGQKVEFLVSFYNNEISEKSEIFDDQFSVERPDGSNFTLKIRSTKLEDSAMYFCASTGRQGGTEAFFGQGTRLTVV.

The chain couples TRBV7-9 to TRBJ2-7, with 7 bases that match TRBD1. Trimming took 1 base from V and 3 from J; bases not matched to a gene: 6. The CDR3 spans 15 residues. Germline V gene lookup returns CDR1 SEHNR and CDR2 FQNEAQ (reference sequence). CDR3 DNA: TGTGCCAGCAGCTTAGTTTCGCAGGGGGTCTACGAGCAGTACTTC. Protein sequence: CASSLVSQGVYEQYF.

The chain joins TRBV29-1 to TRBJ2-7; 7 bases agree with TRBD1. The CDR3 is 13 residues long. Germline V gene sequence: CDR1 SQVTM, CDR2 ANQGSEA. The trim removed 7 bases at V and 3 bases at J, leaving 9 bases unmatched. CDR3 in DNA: TGCAGCGGGATACAGGGGCCCTTCTACGAGCAGTACTTC. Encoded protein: CSGIQGPFYEQYF.

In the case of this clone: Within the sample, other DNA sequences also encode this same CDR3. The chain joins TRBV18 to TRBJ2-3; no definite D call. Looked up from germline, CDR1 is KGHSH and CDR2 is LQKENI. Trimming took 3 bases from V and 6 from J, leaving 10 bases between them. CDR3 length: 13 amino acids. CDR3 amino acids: CASSPPSADTQYF. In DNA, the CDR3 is TGTGCCAGCTCACCCCCCTCCGCCGATACGCAGTATTTT.

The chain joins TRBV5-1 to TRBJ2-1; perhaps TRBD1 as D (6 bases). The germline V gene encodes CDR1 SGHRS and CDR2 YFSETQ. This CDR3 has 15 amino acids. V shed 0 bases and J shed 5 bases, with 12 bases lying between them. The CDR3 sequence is CASSLAADSHNEQFF. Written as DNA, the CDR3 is TGCGCCAGCAGCTTGGCCGCGGACAGCCACAATGAGCAGTTCTTC.

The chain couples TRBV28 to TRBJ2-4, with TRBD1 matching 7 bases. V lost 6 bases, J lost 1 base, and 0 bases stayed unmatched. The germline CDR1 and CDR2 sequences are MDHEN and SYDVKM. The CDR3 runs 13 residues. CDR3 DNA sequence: TGTGCCAGCAGGACAGGGGCCAAAAACATTCAGTACTTC. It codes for CASRTGAKNIQYF.

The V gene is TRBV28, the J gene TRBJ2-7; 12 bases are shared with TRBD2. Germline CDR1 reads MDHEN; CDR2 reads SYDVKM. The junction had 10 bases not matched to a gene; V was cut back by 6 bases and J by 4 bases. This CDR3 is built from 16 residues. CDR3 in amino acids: CASSNSGLAGTYEQYF. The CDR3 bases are TGTGCCAGCAGCAATTCCGGACTAGCGGGGACGTACGAGCAGTACTTC.

CDR3: CAWRVGPSYEQYF. The DNA for the CDR3 is TGTGCCTGGAGGGTCGGACCATCCTACGAGCAGTACTTC. This sequence joins TRBV30 and TRBJ2-7; D ambiguous. The CDR3 contains 13 residues. The germline V gene encodes CDR1 GTSNPN and CDR2 SVGIG (reference sequence). Trimming shortened V by 3 bases and J by 1 base, and 10 bases separated the two germline ends.

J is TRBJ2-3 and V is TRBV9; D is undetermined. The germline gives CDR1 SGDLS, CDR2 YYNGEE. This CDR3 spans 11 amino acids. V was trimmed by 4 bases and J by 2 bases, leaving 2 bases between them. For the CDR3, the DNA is TGTGCCAGCAGCCTCACAGATACGCAGTATTTT. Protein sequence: CASSLTDTQYF.

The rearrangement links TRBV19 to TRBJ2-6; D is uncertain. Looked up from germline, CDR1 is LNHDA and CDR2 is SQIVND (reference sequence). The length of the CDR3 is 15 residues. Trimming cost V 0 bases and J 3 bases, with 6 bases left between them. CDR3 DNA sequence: TGTGCCAGTAGTATAGAGTCGCTTGGGGCCAACGTCCTGACTTTC. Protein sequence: CASSIESLGANVLTF.

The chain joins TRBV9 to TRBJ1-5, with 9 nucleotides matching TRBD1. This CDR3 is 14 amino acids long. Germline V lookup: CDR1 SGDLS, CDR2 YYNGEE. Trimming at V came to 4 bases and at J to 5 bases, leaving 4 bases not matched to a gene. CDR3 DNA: TGTGCCAGCAGCCCGAGACAGGGGGATCAGCCCCAGCATTTT. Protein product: CASSPRQGDQPQHF.

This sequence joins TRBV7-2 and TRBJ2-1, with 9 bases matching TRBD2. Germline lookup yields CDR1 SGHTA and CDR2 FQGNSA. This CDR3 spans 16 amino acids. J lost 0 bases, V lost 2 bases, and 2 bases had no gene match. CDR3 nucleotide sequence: TGTGCCAGCAGCTTACCAGCGGGAGGCTCCTACAATGAGCAGTTCTTC. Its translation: CASSLPAGGSYNEQFF.

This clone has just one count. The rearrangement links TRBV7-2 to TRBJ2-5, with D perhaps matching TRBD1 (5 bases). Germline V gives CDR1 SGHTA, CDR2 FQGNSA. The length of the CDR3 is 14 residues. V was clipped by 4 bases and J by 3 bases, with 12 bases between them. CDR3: CASSSRTSKETQYF. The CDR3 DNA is TGTGCCAGCAGCTCGCGGACATCTAAAGAGACCCAGTACTTC.